These 21 T cell receptor beta chains originate from one sample sequenced in a study of blood T cell repertoires in COVID-19. The protocol was immunoSEQ multiplex PCR, while the TCRdb copy is restricted to in-frame clones and leaves out a portion. The sample lists tens of thousands of clones; around 88% were seen once. Sequenced material: peripheral blood. These receptors originate from a man in his fifties or sixties with acute or convalescent COVID-19.

The V call is TRBV6-5, the J call TRBJ1-5; a possible D gene is TRBD1 (5 bases). Trimming removed 9 bases from V and 0 bases from J, with 9 bases in between. The CDR3 runs to 13 residues. Germline CDR1 is MNHEY and CDR2 is SVGAGI. The CDR3 loop reads CASDSNSNQPQHF. In DNA, the CDR3 is TGTGCCAGTGACAGCAATAGCAATCAGCCCCAGCATTTT.

V and J are TRBV14 and TRBJ1-2; D possibly corresponds to TRBD1 (6 bases). Germline V gene lookup returns CDR1 SGHDN and CDR2 FVKESK. The CDR3 is 13 amino acids. Trimming removed 3 bases from V and 8 bases from J, with 13 bases in between. In DNA form, the CDR3 reads TGTGCCAGCAGCCAGGGACAAAGGCGCGGCTACACCTTC. Its translation is CASSQGQRRGYTF.

The V and J genes are TRBV10-1 and TRBJ2-6, with 7 positions matching TRBD2. The CDR3 is 20 residues long. From germline, CDR1 is WNHNN and CDR2 SYGVQD (reference sequence). Trimming cost V 0 bases and J 0 bases; bases outside gene matches: 11. The chain's CDR3 is CASSESLVPAGNSGANVLTF. CDR3 nucleotide sequence: TGCGCCAGCAGTGAGTCCCTGGTCCCAGCGGGGAACTCTGGGGCCAACGTCCTGACTTTC.

The CDR3 DNA sequence: TGTGCCAGCAGCTTACGGCCAGACTCCAATTCACCCCTCCACTTT. This codes for CASSLRPDSNSPLHF. The rearrangement uses TRBV7-9 and TRBJ1-6; D uncertain. The CDR3 has 15 amino acids. V was cut by 2 bases and J by 7 bases, with 12 bases left in between. The germline V gene encodes CDR1 SEHNR and CDR2 FQNEAQ (reference sequence).

This chain links TRBV29-1 with TRBJ1-1; 10 bases are shared with TRBD1. Germline V gene data show CDR1 as SQVTM and CDR2 as ANQGSEA. The trim removed 5 bases at V and 0 bases at J, leaving 6 bases unmatched. The CDR3 has 15 amino acids. DNA for the CDR3: TGCAGCGTTTCCGGACAGGGGGGTTTGAACACTGAAGCTTTCTTT. Amino acids: CSVSGQGGLNTEAFF. Looking up the rest from reference TRBV29-1 and TRBJ1-1 gives the full variable domain: SAVISQKPSRDICQRGTSLTIQCQVDSQVTMMFWYRQQPGQSLTLIATANQGSEATYESGFVIDKFPISRPNLTFSTLTVSNMSPEDSSIYLCSVSGQGGLNTEAFFGQGTRLTVV.

The chain recombines TRBV5-6 with TRBJ2-7; the D gene is possibly TRBD1 (6 bases). This CDR3 is built from 15 residues. Trimming stripped 2 bases from V and 1 base from J, with 13 bases between. The germline gives CDR1 SGHDT, CDR2 YYEEEE. The CDR3 DNA is TGTGCCAGCAGCTTTTCTCCAGGGGTTTCCTACGAGCAGTACTTC. It specifies CASSFSPGVSYEQYF.

V and J are TRBV28 and TRBJ2-4, with 7 bases identical to TRBD2. Per germline, CDR1 MDHEN and CDR2 SYDVKM. The CDR3 loop spans 16 amino acids. With V trimmed by 4 bases and J by 1 base, 7 bases remained unmatched. The CDR3 reads CASSSREGLAKNIQYF. The CDR3 DNA sequence: TGTGCCAGCAGTTCAAGGGAGGGGTTGGCCAAAAACATTCAGTACTTC.

V gene TRBV4-2 combines with J gene TRBJ1-2; no clear D gene. The CDR3 sequence is 15 residues long. Germline CDR1 and CDR2: LGHNA and YNFKEQ. Trimming left V 0 bases short and J 0 bases short, with 8 bases between. In DNA form, the CDR3 reads TGTGCCAGCAGCCAAGATTGGCTGGCTAACTATGGCTACACCTTC. Protein sequence: CASSQDWLANYGYTF.

This clone was detected a few times. The gene calls are TRBV25-1 and TRBJ2-2; TRBD2 matches 8 bases. From germline, CDR1 is MGHDK and CDR2 SYGVNS. V shed 4 bases, J shed 6 bases, and the junction held 7 bases outside the gene matches. There are 15 residues in the CDR3. CDR3 nucleotide sequence: TGTGCCAGCAGTGTCAGCGGGAGACGCCCCGGGGAGCTGTTTTTT. Its translation is CASSVSGRRPGELFF.

The CDR3 bases are TGTGCCAGCAGTCGGAGAGGGGAAAAACTGTTTTTT. Its translation is CASSRRGEKLFF. This rearrangement joins TRBV6-5 to TRBJ1-4; D uncertain. V was pared by 5 bases and J by 8 bases, with 9 bases between. The CDR3 loop spans 12 amino acids. Germline values: CDR1 MNHEY, CDR2 SVGAGI.

The chain couples TRBV19 to TRBJ2-1, with TRBD2 matching 11 bases. The trim removed 0 bases at V and 6 bases at J, leaving 4 bases unmatched. Germline assignment: CDR1 LNHDA and CDR2 SQIVND (reference sequence). The CDR3 runs 16 residues. The CDR3 sequence: CASSIDRLAGINEQFF. The CDR3 DNA follows: TGTGCCAGTAGTATAGACCGACTAGCGGGAATCAATGAGCAGTTCTTC.

V and J are TRBV7-8 and TRBJ2-1; 8 positions match TRBD2. The V and J ends lost 4 bases and 0 bases, in that order; junction bases with no gene match: 8. This CDR3 contains 17 residues. Germline loops: CDR1 SGHVS, CDR2 FQNEAQ. The CDR3 loop reads CASSSARAGGSYNEQFF. For the CDR3, the DNA is TGTGCCAGCAGCTCTGCGCGGGCGGGGGGCTCCTACAATGAGCAGTTCTTC.

This chain links TRBV10-2 with TRBJ1-1; tentatively, D is TRBD1 (6 bases). Trimming removed 6 bases at V and 4 bases at J, with 15 bases between. The CDR3 runs 14 residues. CDR1 and CDR2 (germline): WSHSY, SAAADI. The CDR3 region is CASRLQGWITEAFF. In nucleotides, the CDR3 is TGCGCCAGCAGATTACAGGGTTGGATCACTGAAGCTTTCTTT.

This clone appeared a single time. This chain connects TRBV19 to TRBJ1-6; 7 nucleotides line up with TRBD1. V lost 10 bases, J lost 6 bases, and 6 bases stayed unmatched. The CDR3 sequence is 13 residues long. CDR1 and CDR2 (germline): LNHDA, SQIVND (reference sequence). The CDR3 bases are TGTGCCACCGGGGACAGATCTAATTCACCCCTCCACTTT. Amino acids: CATGDRSNSPLHF.

The CDR3 spells CASHALGLAGINEQFF. In DNA, the CDR3 is TGTGCCAGCCATGCTTTGGGACTAGCGGGAATAAATGAGCAGTTCTTC. The chain has TRBV25-1 and TRBJ2-1; 13 bases agree with TRBD2. V lost 8 bases to trimming and J lost 7 bases; unmatched junction nucleotides: 11. The CDR3 consists of 16 residues. Germline V lookup: CDR1 MGHDK, CDR2 SYGVNS.

The V and J genes are TRBV7-8 and TRBJ2-1; 13 bases line up with TRBD2. Germline CDR1 reads SGHVS; CDR2 reads FQNEAQ. With 5 bases clipped from V and 6 bases from J, the junction kept 7 bases outside the gene matches. This CDR3 has 16 amino acids. CDR3 sequence reads: CASSDPGLAGFNEQFF. CDR3 bases: TGTGCCAGCAGCGATCCGGGACTAGCGGGGTTCAATGAGCAGTTCTTC.

The J gene is TRBJ1-2, the V gene TRBV6-5, with D possibly matching TRBD1 (5 bases). Trimming took 6 bases from V and 7 from J, leaving 15 bases between them. Per germline, CDR1 MNHEY and CDR2 SVGAGI. CDR3 length: 13 amino acids. CDR3 coding DNA: TGTGCCAGCAGGGAGGGGCCGCCTTCTGGCTACACCTTC. Its protein product is CASREGPPSGYTF.

The chain has TRBV27 and TRBJ1-6; D remains ambiguous. V was cut by 2 bases and J by 5 bases, with 10 bases left in between. The CDR3 runs 15 residues. Germline-derived CDR1 and CDR2 are MNHEY and SMNVEV (reference sequence). The CDR3 nucleotides read TGTGCCAGCAGTTTAAAGCAGGATCATAATTCACCCCTCCACTTT. Its translation: CASSLKQDHNSPLHF.

The rearrangement links TRBV28 to TRBJ2-2; 12 positions agree with TRBD2. Per the germline V gene, CDR1 is MDHEN and CDR2 is SYDVKM. This CDR3 has 15 amino acids. V gave up 6 bases and J gave up 7 bases; unmatched junction bases: 6. The chain's CDR3 is CASSPTSGSIGELFF. In DNA form, the CDR3 reads TGTGCCAGCAGCCCGACTAGCGGGAGTATCGGGGAGCTGTTTTTT. Filled out from reference TRBV28 and TRBJ2-2, the complete variable domain reads DVKVTQSSRYLVKRTGEKVFLECVQDMDHENMFWYRQDPGLGLRLIYFSYDVKMKEKGDIPEGYSVSREKKERFSLILESASTNQTSMYLCASSPTSGSIGELFFGEGSRLTVL.

The chain links TRBV29-1 to TRBJ1-1, with TRBD1 as a possible D gene (5 bases). Trimming cost V 5 bases and J 1 base, with 11 bases left between them. CDR1 is SQVTM and CDR2 is ANQGSEA in the germline V gene. This CDR3 contains 13 residues. CDR3 nucleotides: TGCAGCGTTCATGGCAGGGCGAACACTGAAGCTTTCTTT. Its translation: CSVHGRANTEAFF.

The chain has TRBV6-5 and TRBJ1-1; TRBD1 matches 9 bases. The V gene's germline CDR1 is MNHEY and CDR2 SVGAGI. This CDR3 spans 14 amino acids. Losses at the gene ends were 6 bases for V and 6 bases for J; bases not matched to a gene: 8. This CDR3 reads CASRVDRGGPEAFF. CDR3 coding DNA: TGTGCCAGCAGGGTGGACAGGGGTGGACCTGAAGCTTTCTTT.